A selection of T cell receptor beta chains follows, all from one sample in a study of shared clonotypes between healthy human individuals. Profiled with immunoSEQ multiplex PCR; TCRdb holds only in-frame clones, not every one. The sample gives around 2.3 million clones, 95% of which show up once; approximately 0.13% is in the top ten. Sample: naive CD4+ T cells sorted from blood. Receptor source: a man younger than 35 in good health. Each CDR3 is given with its conserved first and last residue. Fields, in order: J gene, V gene, clone size, D gene, CDR3 protein, CDR3 DNA. The D gene is left open where the match is weak. Rows may omit the clone size; those that give it use once, few, many or a size class.

TRBJ2-1	TRBV10-1	.	.	CASSGDRLDNEQFF	TGCGCCAGCAGCGGGGACCGATTAGACAATGAGCAGTTCTTC
TRBJ2-1	TRBV6-5	once	TRBD2	CASTLLAGVYEQFF	TGTGCCAGCACCTTACTAGCGGGAGTGTATGAGCAGTTCTTC
TRBJ1-5	TRBV10-3	.	.	CAISEGALWDNNQPQHF	TGTGCCATCAGTGAGGGGGCTTTATGGGACAACAATCAGCCCCAGCATTTT
TRBJ2-5	TRBV11-2	.	.	CASSFSSQSEETQYF	TGTGCCAGCAGCTTTTCCAGCCAGAGCGAAGAGACCCAGTACTTC
TRBJ1-4	TRBV4-1	.	.	CASSQVITEKLFF	TGCGCCAGCAGCCAAGTCATTACGGAAAAACTGTTTTTT
TRBJ1-6	TRBV30	.	TRBD1	CAWNNGQDVYNSPLHF	TGTGCCTGGAACAACGGACAGGATGTGTATAATTCACCCCTCCACTTT
TRBJ2-2	TRBV30	once	.	CAWRRDLNTGELFF	TGTGCCTGGAGGCGGGACTTAAACACCGGGGAGCTGTTTTTT
TRBJ1-4	TRBV2	.	.	CASSARRAESEKLFF	TGTGCCAGCAGTGCCCGGAGGGCCGAAAGTGAAAAACTGTTTTTT
TRBJ1-5	TRBV7-2	.	.	CASSLEGLSNQPQHF	TGTGCCAGCAGCTTAGAGGGGTTGAGCAATCAGCCCCAGCATTTT
TRBJ2-7	TRBV19	.	TRBD2	CASSISLAATYEQYF	TGTGCCAGTAGTATAAGTCTAGCGGCGACCTACGAGCAGTACTTC
TRBJ2-1	TRBV7-9	.	.	CASSLDGLSYNEQFF	TGTGCCAGCAGCTTGGACGGACTGTCCTACAATGAGCAGTTCTTC
TRBJ2-2	TRBV7-9	once	TRBD2	CASSSGLAFGELFF	TGTGCCAGCAGCTCGGGACTAGCGTTCGGGGAGCTGTTTTTT